The 8 T cell receptor beta chains in this list originate from one sample, sequenced in a study of identical twins. From the 5' RACE reads, TCRdb called clonotypes with MiXCR, one entry per CDR3 protein. The repertoire holds fewer than 500,000 distinct CDR3 sequences, with around 24% as singletons. The sample also formed part of further work on T cells expressing NK-cell markers.

The sequenced sample consisted of CD4+ T cells sorted from blood. The receptor set was obtained from a young woman in good health.

This clonotype was detected a few times. The chain couples TRBV5-1 to TRBJ2-7, with D perhaps TRBD2 (5 bases). The CDR3 has 13 residues. The V gene lost 4 bases and the J gene lost 3 bases, with 11 bases spanning the gap. CDR1 is SGHRS, CDR2 YFSETQ, per germline. The CDR3 reads CASSPGNRYEQYF. CDR3 nucleotides: TGCGCCAGCAGCCCGGGGAACCGCTACGAGCAGTACTTC.

There are a few counts of this clonotype. This chain links TRBV7-9 with TRBJ2-7; D unresolved. Trimming pared 1 base from V and 1 base from J, leaving 14 bases between. The V gene's germline CDR1 is SEHNR and CDR2 FQNEAQ (reference sequence). The CDR3 length is 16 residues. CDR3 sequence reads: CASSLVGSPRSYEQYF. The CDR3 DNA reads as TGTGCCAGCAGCTTAGTAGGCTCCCCGCGATCCTACGAGCAGTACTTC.

V gene TRBV20-1 combines with J gene TRBJ2-3; 9 bases align to TRBD2. The J segment lost 0 bases and the V segment lost 2 bases, leaving 0 bases of the junction unmatched. Germline V lookup: CDR1 DFQATT, CDR2 SNEGSKA (reference sequence). The CDR3 extends over 14 amino acids. As DNA, the CDR3 is TGCAGTGCTAGACTAGCGGGGAGCACAGATACGCAGTATTTT. Translated: CSARLAGSTDTQYF.

The V gene is TRBV6-1, the J gene TRBJ2-3; TRBD2 aligns across 10 bases. The CDR3 contains 15 residues. The germline gives CDR1 MNHNS, CDR2 SASEGT. Losses at the gene ends were 9 bases for V and 3 bases for J; bases not matched to a gene: 9. The DNA for the CDR3 is TGTGCCAGTTGGGAGCGGGGGGGCCGGACAGATACGCAGTATTTT. Its translation: CASWERGGRTDTQYF.

The chain couples TRBV9 to TRBJ2-3; D is uncertain. The CDR3 is 14 amino acids. The germline gives CDR1 SGDLS, CDR2 YYNGEE. Trimming left V 2 bases short and J 6 bases short, with 13 bases between. CDR3 in amino acids: CASSVTSSADTQYF. CDR3 DNA sequence: TGTGCCAGCAGCGTTACTTCCTCTGCGGATACGCAGTATTTT.

The chain recombines TRBV6-1 with TRBJ2-3; D unclear. Trimming shortened V by 1 base and J by 2 bases, and 7 bases separated the two germline ends. Germline V gives CDR1 MNHNS, CDR2 SASEGT. The CDR3 is 14 amino acids. The CDR3 DNA reads as TGTGCCAGCAGTGAAGAGCGATTCACAGATACGCAGTATTTT. Amino acids: CASSEERFTDTQYF.

J is TRBJ2-7 and V is TRBV10-3; D is ambiguous. Germline V gene sequence: CDR1 ENHRY, CDR2 SYGVKD. V dropped 1 base and J dropped 7 bases, with 5 bases sitting between them. The CDR3 contains 11 residues. The CDR3 region is CAISELREQYF. CDR3 nucleotides: TGTGCCATCAGTGAGTTGAGGGAGCAGTACTTC.

The V gene is TRBV6-1, the J gene TRBJ2-7; no reliable D call. The germline CDR1 and CDR2 sequences are MNHNS and SASEGT. The CDR3 contains 14 residues. Trimming removed 3 bases at V and 4 bases at J, with 13 bases between. CDR3 loop: CASSEHGSEYEQYF. In DNA, the CDR3 is TGTGCCAGCAGTGAGCACGGTAGTGAATACGAGCAGTACTTC.